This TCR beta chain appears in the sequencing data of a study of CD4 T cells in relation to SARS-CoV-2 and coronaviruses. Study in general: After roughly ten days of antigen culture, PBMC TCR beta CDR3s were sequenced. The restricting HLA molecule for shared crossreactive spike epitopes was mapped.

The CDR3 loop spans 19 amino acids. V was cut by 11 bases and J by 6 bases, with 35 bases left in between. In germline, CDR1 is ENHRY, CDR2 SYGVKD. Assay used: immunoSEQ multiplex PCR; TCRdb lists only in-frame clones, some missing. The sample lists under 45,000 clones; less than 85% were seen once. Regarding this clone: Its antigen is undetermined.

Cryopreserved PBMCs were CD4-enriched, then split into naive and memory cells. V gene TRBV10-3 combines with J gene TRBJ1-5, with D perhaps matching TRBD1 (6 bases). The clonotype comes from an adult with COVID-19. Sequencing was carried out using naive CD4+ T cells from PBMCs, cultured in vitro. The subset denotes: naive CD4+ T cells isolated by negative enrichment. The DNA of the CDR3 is TGTGCCTCCGACAGGCCGATCGGGCTAATGGGGTCTGTTCGTCAGCCCCAGCATTTT. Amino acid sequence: CASDRPIGLMGSVRQPQHF.